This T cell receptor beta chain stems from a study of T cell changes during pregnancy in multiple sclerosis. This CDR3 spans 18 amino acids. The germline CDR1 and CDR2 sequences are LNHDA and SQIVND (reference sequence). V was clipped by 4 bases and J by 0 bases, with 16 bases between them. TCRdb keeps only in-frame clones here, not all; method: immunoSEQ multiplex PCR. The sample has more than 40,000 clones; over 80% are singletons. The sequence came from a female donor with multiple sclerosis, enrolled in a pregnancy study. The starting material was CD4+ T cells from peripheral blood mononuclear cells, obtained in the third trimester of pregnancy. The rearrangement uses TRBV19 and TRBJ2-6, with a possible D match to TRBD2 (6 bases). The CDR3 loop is CASSTPGLSGSGANVLTF. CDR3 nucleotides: TGTGCCAGTAGTACCCCGGGACTCTCCGGCTCTGGGGCCAACGTCCTGACTTTC.